Each of the 3 T cell receptor beta chains below was sequenced from the same sample in a study of cytomegalovirus exposure and HLA in healthy donors (dated by TCRdb to about 2017). Library generation was performed with the immunoSEQ multiplex PCR assay. For the multiplex PCR, a mixture combining 60 forward primers for TCR Vbeta segments and 13 reverse primers for TCR Jbeta segments was used. Not all clones reach the TCRdb copy of this immuneACCESS table, which keeps in-frame sequences only. Checked studies attribute under half of the gap to unresolved V genes and leave the rest unexplained. The sample's table lists a count of around 60,000 clones. Of the sample, approximately 5.3% is held by the ten largest clones. Input material: PBMCs. These receptors were collected from a man aged 25-40 years in good health and CMV-seropositive.

The chain links TRBV30 to TRBJ1-2, with 9 bases that match TRBD1. The CDR3 runs to 13 residues. Unmatched junction bases numbered 3, after V lost 3 bases and J lost 4 bases. Looked up from germline, CDR1 is GTSNPN and CDR2 is SVGIG (reference sequence). This CDR3 reads CAWRDRGVYGYTF. The CDR3 nucleotides are TGTGCCTGGAGGGACAGGGGTGTCTATGGCTACACCTTC.

The V gene is TRBV5-1, the J gene TRBJ2-5; a weak D match, TRBD1 (6 bases). The germline CDR1 and CDR2 sequences are SGHRS and YFSETQ. The CDR3 consists of 13 residues. Between the trimmed V and J ends, which lost 4 bases and 2 bases, there was a span of 9 bases. The CDR3 bases are TGCGCCAGCAGCGAGACAGGTCAAGAGACCCAGTACTTC. Residues: CASSETGQETQYF.

This chain uses TRBV6-1 with TRBJ1-2, with TRBD1 matching over 7 bases. V was clipped by 2 bases and J by 4 bases; unmatched bases: 7. CDR1 is MNHNS, CDR2 SASEGT, per germline. The CDR3 covers 15 residues. The CDR3 spells CASSEWDTGVYGYTF. The CDR3, as DNA: TGTGCCAGCAGTGAATGGGACACAGGGGTCTATGGCTACACCTTC.